The sequence of this T cell receptor beta chain was determined in a study of T cell repertoires in cytomegalovirus infection. Study context: Shared public TCR beta signatures pointed to both CMV infection and a matching HLA type. Study results and caveats: Dominating the ex vivo response were TCR beta clonotypes that were CMV-specific and HLA-C-restricted.

Trimming took 5 bases from V and 3 from J, leaving 14 bases between them. This CDR3 has 14 residues. Germline V gene sequence: CDR1 LNHDA, CDR2 SQIVND (reference sequence). TCRdb recomputed calls from the reads with MiXCR, one row per CDR3 protein. The profile shows some 110,000 distinct CDR3 sequences, around 30% of them singletons. Of note for this clonotype: Its antigen remains unknown.

Source: CD8+ T cells from cultured PBMCs, taken from culture after CMV antigen stimulation. The rearrangement uses TRBV19 and TRBJ2-7; D uncertain. The source is a human donor in good health (CMV status not recorded). Some clones in this sample may be carry-over from other donors' samples. The CDR3 DNA reads as TGTGCCAGTAGTCACCGGGCCTCAGGCTACGAGCAGTACTTC. This encodes CASSHRASGYEQYF.